This T cell receptor (beta chain) was recorded in a study of blood T cell repertoires in COVID-19. Study in general: Sample material is recorded as cDNA or gDNA derived from T cells, B-cell-depleted T cells, or PBMCs.

Per the germline V gene, CDR1 is LGHNA and CDR2 is YSLEER. The CDR3 totals 15 residues. J was trimmed by 6 bases and V by 4 bases; bases with no gene match: 11. Libraries were prepared by immunoSEQ multiplex PCR; TCRdb keeps only in-frame clonotypes and omits some of them. The repertoire consists of 68,000 or so clones, with about 83% occurring once and the leading ten covering 20% to 25%. The receptor was isolated from a human donor in a cohort sampled during active COVID-19. Sequencing used peripheral blood. The rearrangement links TRBV4-3 to TRBJ1-2; 7 nucleotides agree with TRBD1. For the CDR3, the DNA is TGCGCCAGCAGCCGCGAGACAGGGCTAGGCCATGGCTACACCTTC. Translation: CASSRETGLGHGYTF.